This entry lists 3 T cell receptor beta chains sequenced from one sample in a study of blood T cell repertoires in COVID-19. TCRdb's table, derived via immunoSEQ multiplex PCR, lists solely in-frame clones and lacks some. Here the sample spans about 150,000 clones, about four fifths being singletons. Sequences were obtained from peripheral blood. These receptors were taken from a woman aged 60-75 years with active or convalescent COVID-19.

The rearrangement joins TRBV9 to TRBJ1-4, with TRBD1 matching 9 bases. The CDR3 spans 15 residues. Germline V CDR1 and CDR2: SGDLS, YYNGEE. The J segment lost 7 bases and the V segment lost 1 base, leaving 5 bases of the junction unmatched. CDR3 DNA: TGTGCCAGCAGCGTACGGACAGGGGAGGGTGAAAAACTGTTTTTT. Translation gives CASSVRTGEGEKLFF.

The CDR3 loop is CASSLEQGNDYGYTF. CDR3 in DNA: TGTGCCAGCAGCTTAGAACAGGGTAATGACTATGGCTACACCTTC. J is TRBJ1-2 and V is TRBV7-2, with a weak D call TRBD1 (6 bases). The CDR3 consists of 15 residues. From germline, CDR1 is SGHTA and CDR2 FQGNSA. Trimming cost V 1 base and J 3 bases, with 12 bases left between them.

The chain employs TRBV29-1 and TRBJ1-1; D is possibly TRBD1 (6 bases). The V end lost 6 bases, the J end lost 5 bases, and 16 bases lay between the germline ends. The CDR3 runs to 13 residues. CDR1 and CDR2 (germline): SQVTM, ANQGSEA. The CDR3 nucleotides are TGCAGCGTCAGGGGCCTAGGGGGTACTGAAGCTTTCTTT. It is translated as CSVRGLGGTEAFF.